Below, 8 T cell receptor beta chains from the same sample are listed, as sequenced in a study of T cell repertoires and HLA-DP antigens. Antigens for these TCRs are unknown. Method: immunoSEQ multiplex PCR; TCRdb's copy keeps in-frame clones and lacks some. Seen here are 75,000 to 90,000 clones, about nine tenths observed once, and the top ten hold roughly 1.6%. Specimen: CD4+ T cells from PBMCs. These receptors were collected from a man in his fifties or sixties in good health and CMV-seronegative.

V and J are TRBV5-5 and TRBJ1-1; D is unclear. Trimming removed 5 bases at V and 6 bases at J, with 17 bases between. Germline assignment: CDR1 SGHKS and CDR2 YYEKEE (reference sequence). This CDR3 is built from 14 residues. This CDR3 is CASRPQGPDSEAFF. The DNA of the CDR3 is TGTGCCAGCAGACCCCAAGGGCCCGATTCTGAAGCTTTCTTT. The full variable domain, completed using reference TRBV5-5 and TRBJ1-1, is DAGVTQSPTHLIKTRGQQVTLRCSPISGHKSVSWYQQVLGQGPQFIFQYYEKEERGRGNFPDRFSARQFPNYSSELNVNALLLGDSALYLCASRPQGPDSEAFFGQGTRLTVV.

This clone has more than one count but fewer than ten. A read error may account for a junction end that differs from germline. This chain joins TRBV11-2 and TRBJ2-7; 9 nucleotides match TRBD1. The CDR3 sequence is 11 residues long. CDR1 is SGHAT, CDR2 FQNNGV, per germline. As DNA, the CDR3 is TGTGCCAGCAGCTTAGGGACAGGGGTTTTCTTC. Its protein is CASSLGTGVFF.

The gene calls are TRBV15 and TRBJ2-1; 9 bases are shared with TRBD1. The V segment lost 8 bases and the J segment 4 bases; nucleotides outside the gene matches: 12. The CDR3 totals 16 residues. Germline loops: CDR1 LNHNV, CDR2 YYDKDF (reference sequence). CDR3 amino acids: CATYNAQGAIYNEQFF. CDR3 bases: TGTGCCACCTACAACGCACAGGGGGCAATTTACAATGAGCAGTTCTTC.

This clone has only one observation. This chain joins TRBV28 and TRBJ1-5; the match to TRBD1 covers 7 bases. The CDR3 runs to 13 residues. The junction had 7 bases not matched to a gene; V was cut back by 7 bases and J by 7 bases. Germline CDR1 and CDR2: MDHEN and SYDVKM. The CDR3 loop is CASIQGGHQPQHF. DNA of the CDR3: TGTGCCAGCATCCAAGGGGGCCACCAGCCCCAGCATTTT. The entire variable domain, with the rest obtained from reference TRBV28 and TRBJ1-5, is as follows: DVKVTQSSRYLVKRTGEKVFLECVQDMDHENMFWYRQDPGLGLRLIYFSYDVKMKEKGDIPEGYSVSREKKERFSLILESASTNQTSMYLCASIQGGHQPQHFGDGTRLSIL.

This clone was counted only a few times. The chain combines TRBV7-6 with TRBJ2-2, with D unresolved. V was pared by 4 bases and J by 7 bases, with 10 bases between. The CDR3 is made up of 13 amino acids. CDR1 SGHVS and CDR2 FNYEAQ come from the germline V gene. CDR3 amino acids: CASSSNGRGELFF. The CDR3 DNA reads TGTGCCAGCAGCTCCAACGGACGCGGGGAGCTGTTTTTT.

V is TRBV14 and J is TRBJ2-5; 9 bases map to TRBD2. CDR1 is SGHDN, CDR2 FVKESK, per germline. CDR3 length equals 17 residues. After removal of 3 bases from V and 5 bases from J, the junction contained 13 bases not matched to a gene. The chain's CDR3 is CASSQPAGGPSGETQYF. The CDR3 nucleotides are TGTGCCAGCAGCCAGCCTGCGGGAGGGCCGTCTGGGGAGACCCAGTACTTC. Complete variable domain (other parts from reference TRBV14 and TRBJ2-5): EAGVTQFPSHSVIEKGQTVTLRCDPISGHDNLYWYRRVMGKEIKFLLHFVKESKQDESGMPNNRFLAERTGGTYSTLKVQPAELEDSGVYFCASSQPAGGPSGETQYFGPGTRLLVL.

The chain is built from TRBV13 and TRBJ2-5; tentatively, D is TRBD2 (5 bases). The CDR3 sequence is 13 residues long. From germline, CDR1 is PRHDT and CDR2 FYEKMQ (reference sequence). The ends were cut back, 4 bases at V and 4 bases at J, with 10 bases in the middle. CDR3 protein: CASSSRAGETQYF. CDR3 in DNA: TGTGCCAGCAGCTCGAGGGCAGGAGAGACCCAGTACTTC.

This clone appeared a single time. The chain couples TRBV11-2 to TRBJ2-2, with D tentatively TRBD1 (5 bases). The length of the CDR3 is 15 residues. The germline gives CDR1 SGHAT, CDR2 FQNNGV. Trimming cost V 0 bases and J 3 bases, with 8 bases left between them. The CDR3 DNA is TGTGCCAGCAGCTTAGACCTCAGGGACACCGGGGAGCTGTTTTTT. Translating it yields CASSLDLRDTGELFF.